The 11 T cell receptor beta chains listed next were all sequenced from one sample in a study of cytomegalovirus exposure and HLA in healthy donors. Sequencing was performed with immunoSEQ multiplex PCR; in TCRdb, only in-frame clones are kept and a portion is missing. The table includes around 220,000 clones, about 90% detected once. Sequenced input: PBMCs. These receptors originate from a woman younger than 35 in good health and CMV-seronegative.

The chain couples TRBV25-1 to TRBJ2-7; weak D call: TRBD2 (6 bases). Trimming shortened V by 3 bases and J by 3 bases, and 15 bases separated the two germline ends. The CDR3 is 15 residues long. CDR1 and CDR2 from the germline V gene are MGHDK and SYGVNS. The CDR3 protein is CASSDTGGTDYEQYF. CDR3 coding DNA: TGTGCCAGCAGTGACACCGGAGGGACGGACTACGAGCAGTACTTC.

This clone was found once. This chain links TRBV7-9 with TRBJ2-1; 8 nucleotides match TRBD1. This CDR3 has 16 amino acids. The V gene end was trimmed by 5 bases and the J gene end by 1 base; junction bases not matched to a gene: 7. Per germline, CDR1 SEHNR and CDR2 FQNEAQ (reference sequence). CDR3 residues: CASSKDRVESYNEQFF. The DNA for the CDR3 is TGTGCCAGCAGCAAGGACAGGGTAGAGTCCTACAATGAGCAGTTCTTC.

The genes are TRBV11-2 and TRBJ2-1; 9 bases agree with TRBD2. J gave up 3 bases and V 4 bases, and 7 bases lay outside the gene matches. This CDR3 spans 16 amino acids. Germline loops: CDR1 SGHAT, CDR2 FQNNGV. CDR3: CASSSTSSGNYNEQFF. CDR3 nucleotides: TGTGCCAGCAGCTCAACATCTAGCGGGAACTACAATGAGCAGTTCTTC.

The chain links TRBV4-1 to TRBJ2-3; D is unresolved. Trimming left V 0 bases short and J 3 bases short, with 13 bases between. This CDR3 contains 16 residues. Germline V gene data show CDR1 as MGHRA and CDR2 as YSYEKL. CDR3 amino acids: CASSQEPHSRTDTQYF. Here the CDR3 DNA reads TGCGCCAGCAGCCAAGAACCCCACTCCAGGACAGATACGCAGTATTTT.

The chain carries TRBV7-2 and TRBJ2-3, with no clear D. V lost 4 bases, J lost 1 base, and 12 bases lay in between. This CDR3 is built from 15 residues. Germline CDR1 and CDR2: SGHTA and FQGNSA. Written as DNA, the CDR3 is TGTGCCAGCAGCTCCACGACTTTGGGCACAGATACGCAGTATTTT. This encodes CASSSTTLGTDTQYF.

The chain links TRBV6-1 to TRBJ1-5; no clear D gene. V was clipped by 2 bases and J by 1 base, with 6 bases between them. This CDR3 contains 14 residues. Germline V CDR1 and CDR2: MNHNS, SASEGT. CDR3 bases: TGTGCCAGCAGTGAATTAGAGAGCAATCAGCCCCAGCATTTT. This codes for CASSELESNQPQHF.

The rearrangement links TRBV30 to TRBJ1-1, with 8 bases that match TRBD1. The germline V gene encodes CDR1 GTSNPN and CDR2 SVGIG (reference sequence). This CDR3 region has 11 residues. The J segment lost 11 bases and the V segment lost 3 bases, leaving 5 bases of the junction unmatched. The CDR3 here is CAWSARDRAFF. In DNA form, the CDR3 reads TGTGCCTGGAGCGCTAGGGACAGGGCTTTCTTT.

V and J are TRBV28 and TRBJ2-3; 10 nucleotides agree with TRBD1. The V gene end was trimmed by 5 bases and the J gene end by 3 bases; junction bases not matched to a gene: 5. The germline gives CDR1 MDHEN, CDR2 SYDVKM. This CDR3 comprises 15 residues. Here the CDR3 reads CASSQGQGITDTQYF. The CDR3 bases are TGTGCCAGCAGTCAGGGACAGGGGATTACAGATACGCAGTATTTT.

This rearrangement joins TRBV20-1 to TRBJ1-1, with D possibly being TRBD1 (6 bases). This CDR3 region has 11 residues. CDR1 DFQATT and CDR2 SNEGSKA come from the germline V gene (reference sequence). V lost 6 bases, J lost 8 bases, and 13 bases lay in between. The CDR3 nucleotides read TGCAGTGCAAGACAGGTTGGGGAAGCTTTCTTT. Amino acids: CSARQVGEAFF.

This clone occurred a few times. The chain carries TRBV2 and TRBJ1-2; perhaps TRBD1 as D (5 bases). This CDR3 spans 13 amino acids. Germline CDR1 SNHLY, CDR2 FYNNEI. V was cut by 6 bases and J by 6 bases, with 14 bases left in between. The chain's CDR3 is CASSPRADHGYTF. DNA of the CDR3: TGTGCCAGCAGCCCCAGGGCGGACCATGGCTACACCTTC.

This sequence joins TRBV11-3 and TRBJ2-7, with TRBD2 identical over 13 bases. Per the germline V gene, CDR1 is SGHNT and CDR2 is YENEEA. The CDR3 length is 14 residues. V lost 4 bases to trimming and J lost 5 bases; unmatched junction nucleotides: 2. CDR3 nucleotide sequence: TGTGCCAGCAGCTCTGGACTAGCGGGAGACGAGCAGTACTTC. It yields the protein CASSSGLAGDEQYF.